This record concerns one T cell receptor (beta chain) sequence. No antigen is known for it. These data belong to a study of vaccination and CD4 T cells after COVID-19. The wider study: Post-diagnosis, post-COVID samples were collected after a median approximately 91 days, ranging 35 to 161. Researchers treated control cultures with a CEFX pool, an HIV-1 Nef pool, or no peptide.

Stated treatment: roughly nine-day PBMC culture with coronavirus spike peptide pools or control peptides (ViraFEST assay). With peptide pools, ViraFEST first expanded antigen-specific T cells and afterwards sequenced their TCRs. Sequencing of the DNA from cultured CD4+ T cells was carried out with the Oncomine TCR Beta short-read assay. Scientists extracted genomic DNA from CD4+ T cells grown in culture. TCRdb re-derived calls from the PCR reads in MiXCR, one entry per CDR3 protein. The sample holds about 7,400 distinct CDR3 sequences; 55% to 75% are singletons and the top ten take approximately 20%. The origin of this receptor is a human donor who had recovered from COVID-19. Sample: CD4+ T cells from blood, cultured in vitro.

DNA of the CDR3: TGTGCCACCAGCAGATCCGGGACAGGGACATCCTACGAGCAGTACTTC. Amino acids: CATSRSGTGTSYEQYF. The rearrangement uses TRBV15 and TRBJ2-7, with 9 bases matching TRBD1. The CDR3 has 16 amino acids. Per germline, CDR1 LNHNV and CDR2 YYDKDF (reference sequence). Losses at the gene ends were 2 bases for V and 1 base for J; bases not matched to a gene: 6.